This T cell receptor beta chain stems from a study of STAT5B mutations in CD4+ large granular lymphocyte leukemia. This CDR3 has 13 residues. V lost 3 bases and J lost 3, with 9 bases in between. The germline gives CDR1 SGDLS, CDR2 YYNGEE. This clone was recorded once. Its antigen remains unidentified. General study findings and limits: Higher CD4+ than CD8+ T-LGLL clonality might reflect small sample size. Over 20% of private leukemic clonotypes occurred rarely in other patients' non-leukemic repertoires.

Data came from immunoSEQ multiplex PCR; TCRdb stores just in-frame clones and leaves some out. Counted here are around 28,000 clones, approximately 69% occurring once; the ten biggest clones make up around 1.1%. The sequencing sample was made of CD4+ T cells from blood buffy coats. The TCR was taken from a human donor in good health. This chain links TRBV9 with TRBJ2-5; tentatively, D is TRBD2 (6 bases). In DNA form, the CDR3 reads TGTGCCAGCAGCGCGGGAGTCGAAGAGACCCAGTACTTC. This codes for CASSAGVEETQYF. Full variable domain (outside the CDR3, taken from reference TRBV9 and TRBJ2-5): DSGVTQTPKHLITATGQRVTLRCSPRSGDLSVYWYQQSLDQGLQFLIQYYNGEERAKGNILERFSAQQFPDLHSELNLSSLELGDSALYFCASSAGVEETQYFGPGTRLLVL.